Shown below are 24 T cell receptor beta chains from a single sample sequenced in a study of technical replicates of blood from a handful of donors. Only in-frame clones appear in the TCRdb table, and some are missing; sequencing was by immunoSEQ multiplex PCR. Among about 59,000 clones listed, 80% to 95% were seen once. Specimen: PBMCs. These receptors all come from a human donor in good health. Some clones in this sample may be carry-over from other donors' samples.

The chain recombines TRBV4-1 with TRBJ2-3, with 10 positions matching TRBD2. The CDR3 is 15 residues long. V lost 5 bases to trimming and J lost 0 bases; unmatched junction nucleotides: 2. CDR1 is MGHRA, CDR2 YSYEKL, per germline. CDR3 sequence: CASSMTSGSTDTQYF. The CDR3 DNA sequence: TGCGCCAGCAGCATGACTAGCGGGAGCACAGATACGCAGTATTTT.

This chain links TRBV14 with TRBJ1-1; 7 bases agree with TRBD1. V was pared by 1 base and J by 6 bases, with 11 bases of the junction left unmatched. This CDR3 has 16 residues. Germline lookup yields CDR1 SGHDN and CDR2 FVKESK. The CDR3: CASSQGSSQGQAEAFF. CDR3 coding DNA: TGTGCCAGCAGCCAAGGATCGTCCCAAGGACAGGCTGAAGCTTTCTTT.

The chain is built from TRBV5-1 and TRBJ1-5, with 7 nucleotides matching TRBD1. Germline values: CDR1 SGHRS, CDR2 YFSETQ. V was clipped by 0 bases and J by 4 bases; unmatched bases: 4. The CDR3 is made up of 15 amino acids. CDR3 sequence (DNA): TGCGCCAGCAGCTTGGCGGGGACAGCTAATCAGCCCCAGCATTTT. Protein product: CASSLAGTANQPQHF.

The gene calls are TRBV12-5 and TRBJ2-3; tentatively, D is TRBD1 (6 bases). V was shortened by 6 bases and J by 6 bases, with 13 bases between the two germline ends. The length of the CDR3 is 13 residues. The V gene's germline CDR1 is LGHNT and CDR2 FRNRAP. The CDR3 loop is CASGGHLGDTQYF. CDR3 sequence (DNA): TGTGCTAGTGGGGGACACCTCGGGGATACGCAGTATTTT.

The gene calls are TRBV7-9 and TRBJ1-5; no definite D call. Germline assignment: CDR1 SEHNR and CDR2 FQNEAQ (reference sequence). V shed 3 bases and J shed 5 bases, with 14 bases lying between them. CDR3 length: 15 amino acids. CDR3 in DNA: TGTGCCAGCAGCTTCTCCGGGAAAAAAGATCAGCCCCAGCATTTT. It codes for CASSFSGKKDQPQHF.

The chain recombines TRBV2 with TRBJ1-5; the D is unclear. The germline gives CDR1 SNHLY, CDR2 FYNNEI. V shed 6 bases and J shed 0 bases, with 6 bases lying between them. The CDR3 consists of 13 residues. Here the CDR3 reads CASRAGSNQPQHF. The CDR3 DNA reads TGTGCCAGCAGGGCAGGTAGCAATCAGCCCCAGCATTTT.

This rearrangement joins TRBV5-1 to TRBJ1-1; maybe TRBD1 (5 bases). The CDR3 runs 14 residues. The V end was cut by 4 bases, the J end by 3 bases, with 13 bases between. Germline CDR1 is SGHRS and CDR2 is YFSETQ. For the CDR3, the DNA is TGCGCCAGCAGCCAAGCGGGGGGATACACTGAAGCTTTCTTT. Translated, it gives CASSQAGGYTEAFF.

CDR3 in amino acids: CASSLIGPGEQPQHF. The CDR3, as DNA: TGTGCCAGCAGCTTAATCGGGCCAGGGGAACAGCCCCAGCATTTT. This sequence joins TRBV7-8 and TRBJ1-5; D is perhaps TRBD1 (6 bases). CDR3 length: 15 amino acids. Trimming took 2 bases from V and 7 from J, leaving 15 bases between them. Germline loops: CDR1 SGHVS, CDR2 FQNEAQ.

This chain uses TRBV6-4 with TRBJ2-7; 12 positions agree with TRBD1. Trimming cost V 4 bases and J 12 bases; bases outside gene matches: 22. Germline values: CDR1 MRHNA, CDR2 SNTAGT. This CDR3 is built from 18 residues. In DNA form, the CDR3 reads TGTGCCAGCAGTGGGGACAGGGGGCGCTGGCGGGAAGCCCAAGGCTCGTACTTC. Residues: CASSGDRGRWREAQGSYF.

This chain joins TRBV27 and TRBJ2-7; 7 nucleotides align to TRBD2. This CDR3 is built from 14 residues. V lost 6 bases, J lost 4 bases, and 9 bases stayed unmatched. CDR1 and CDR2 from the germline V gene are MNHEY and SMNVEV (reference sequence). DNA of the CDR3: TGTGCCAGCAGACCACCGGGACTAAGGTACGAGCAGTACTTC. The encoded protein is CASRPPGLRYEQYF.

This clone was counted a few times. The V and J genes are TRBV27 and TRBJ2-3, with a possible D match to TRBD1 (6 bases). Germline V gives CDR1 MNHEY, CDR2 SMNVEV (reference sequence). The CDR3 contains 16 residues. The V gene lost 5 bases and the J gene lost 4 bases, with 19 bases spanning the gap. CDR3 nucleotide sequence: TGTGCCAGCAGTCCCCGGTGGGGGCCCCGGGCAGATACGCAGTATTTT. It codes for CASSPRWGPRADTQYF.

This clone appeared a single time. The chain recombines TRBV27 with TRBJ2-7, with 7 positions matching TRBD1. Trimming removed 6 bases from V and 3 bases from J; junction bases left unmatched: 8. This CDR3 comprises 14 residues. Looked up from germline, CDR1 is MNHEY and CDR2 is SMNVEV (reference sequence). The CDR3 loop is CASRQRGQIYEQYF. CDR3 nucleotides: TGTGCCAGCAGGCAGAGGGGACAGATCTACGAGCAGTACTTC.

The rearrangement uses TRBV9 and TRBJ2-1; D might be TRBD2 (6 bases). V lost 4 bases and J lost 3, with 14 bases in between. This CDR3 is 15 amino acids long. In germline, CDR1 is SGDLS, CDR2 YYNGEE. In DNA form, the CDR3 reads TGTGCCAGCAGCTCGACTAGTTACGGCTACAATGAGCAGTTCTTC. Protein sequence: CASSSTSYGYNEQFF. Looking up the rest from reference TRBV9 and TRBJ2-1 gives the full variable domain: DSGVTQTPKHLITATGQRVTLRCSPRSGDLSVYWYQQSLDQGLQFLIQYYNGEERAKGNILERFSAQQFPDLHSELNLSSLELGDSALYFCASSSTSYGYNEQFFGPGTRLTVL.

This clone was observed a single time. This sequence joins TRBV29-1 and TRBJ1-1; TRBD1 is a possible D gene (6 bases). The length of the CDR3 is 13 residues. From germline, CDR1 is SQVTM and CDR2 ANQGSEA. V lost 4 bases and J 1 base, leaving 10 bases between the germline ends. The CDR3 DNA reads as TGCAGCGTTGCTCACAGGGCGAACACTGAAGCTTTCTTT. Amino acids: CSVAHRANTEAFF.

The rearrangement links TRBV15 to TRBJ1-1; 11 nucleotides line up with TRBD1. The trim removed 3 bases at V and 10 bases at J, leaving 4 bases unmatched. Germline-derived CDR1 and CDR2 are LNHNV and YYDKDF (reference sequence). This CDR3 region has 13 residues. The CDR3 protein is CATSRTGTGGAFF. The DNA of the CDR3 is TGTGCCACCAGCAGGACCGGGACAGGGGGAGCTTTCTTT.

The chain uses TRBV2 and TRBJ1-5; TRBD1 is a possible D gene (6 bases). V lost 4 bases and J 4 bases, leaving 11 bases between the germline ends. CDR1 is SNHLY and CDR2 is FYNNEI in the germline V gene. The CDR3 is 14 amino acids. CDR3 DNA sequence: TGTGCCAGCAGTGGGACAGTTTATAATCAGCCCCAGCATTTT. It codes for CASSGTVYNQPQHF.

The rearrangement links TRBV11-2 to TRBJ2-4; 7 bases fit TRBD2. V was clipped by 1 base and J by 10 bases; unmatched bases: 13. Germline assignment: CDR1 SGHAT and CDR2 FQNNGV. The CDR3 covers 16 residues. DNA of the CDR3: TGTGCCAGCAGCTTAGGGAGTAGCGGGTACCTACGTATTCAGTACTTC. Translated: CASSLGSSGYLRIQYF.

The gene calls are TRBV19 and TRBJ1-1; 7 nucleotides line up with TRBD1. V lost 3 bases, J lost 4 bases, and 8 bases stayed unmatched. The CDR3 is made up of 15 amino acids. Germline CDR1 and CDR2: LNHDA and SQIVND (reference sequence). CDR3 loop: CASSISEGAGTEAFF. DNA of the CDR3: TGTGCCAGTAGTATTTCCGAGGGGGCAGGCACTGAAGCTTTCTTT.

This clone was seen a single time. This sequence joins TRBV15 and TRBJ1-1; 9 nucleotides line up with TRBD1. V trimming: 5 bases; J trimming: 2 bases; junction bases outside the gene matches: 9. Germline V lookup: CDR1 LNHNV, CDR2 YYDKDF (reference sequence). The CDR3 is 16 residues long. The CDR3 loop reads CATSGSRDRANTEAFF. The CDR3 DNA sequence: TGTGCCACCAGCGGGTCCCGGGACAGGGCTAACACTGAAGCTTTCTTT.

The chain is built from TRBV5-5 and TRBJ1-4; 7 nucleotides match TRBD1. The CDR3 sequence is 15 residues long. Trimming cost V 0 bases and J 8 bases; bases outside gene matches: 7. CDR1 and CDR2 (germline): SGHKS, YYEKEE (reference sequence). CDR3 protein: CASSLETGLKEKLFF. DNA for the CDR3: TGTGCCAGCAGCTTGGAGACAGGGCTTAAGGAAAAACTGTTTTTT.

The chain recombines TRBV7-6 with TRBJ2-7, with D perhaps TRBD1 (6 bases). The V end lost 5 bases, the J end lost 5 bases, and 13 bases lay between the germline ends. CDR3 length: 13 amino acids. Germline V gene sequence: CDR1 SGHVS, CDR2 FNYEAQ. DNA for the CDR3: TGTGCCAGCAGCACAACAGGGTACGACGAGCAGTACTTC. Its translation is CASSTTGYDEQYF.

In this sample, this clone turned up once. The chain joins TRBV6-6 to TRBJ2-5; D unclear. The V and J ends lost 6 bases and 5 bases respectively, with 16 bases between them. The CDR3 loop spans 14 amino acids. CDR1 and CDR2 (germline): MNHNY, SVGAGI (reference sequence). CDR3 DNA: TGTGCCAGCAGCCTCTCCGTGGGCCGGGAGACCCAGTACTTC. It encodes CASSLSVGRETQYF.

The chain carries TRBV5-1 and TRBJ1-4; the match to TRBD1 covers 9 bases. The ends lost 4 bases at V and 7 bases at J; junction bases unmatched: 14. The V gene's germline CDR1 is SGHRS and CDR2 YFSETQ. The CDR3 extends over 17 amino acids. In DNA form, the CDR3 reads TGCGCCAGCAGCCTCTCATGGACAGGGGCGCGTGTTGAAAAACTGTTTTTT. This translates into CASSLSWTGARVEKLFF. Full variable domain (outside the CDR3, taken from reference TRBV5-1 and TRBJ1-4): KAGVTQTPRYLIKTRGQQVTLSCSPISGHRSVSWYQQTPGQGLQFLFEYFSETQRNKGNFPGRFSGRQFSNSRSEMNVSTLELGDSALYLCASSLSWTGARVEKLFFGSGTQLSVL.

The chain recombines TRBV7-8 with TRBJ1-5; D call uncertain. V was clipped by 3 bases and J by 5 bases, with 8 bases between them. Germline V gene data show CDR1 as SGHVS and CDR2 as FQNEAQ. The CDR3 totals 13 residues. CDR3 region: CASSLEGDQPQHF. The CDR3 DNA reads TGTGCCAGCAGCTTGGAAGGAGATCAGCCCCAGCATTTT.